This T cell receptor (beta chain) was found in a study of cytomegalovirus exposure and HLA in healthy donors. Study-level information: Ancestry clustering placed 70% to 90% of several hundred genotyped donors in the Caucasian-associated cluster. Study observations and caveats: Researchers catalogued approximately 170 TCR beta chains as cytomegalovirus-associated. Based on reports, TCR beta sequences accurately predicted HLA-A and HLA-B alleles for most subjects.

Primers: 60 Vbeta forward and 13 Jbeta reverse. Source study methods: Counted up in a later analysis, unique TCR beta chains came to 65 million to 80 million, with around 9.9 million shared. Produced via immunoSEQ multiplex PCR; TCRdb's table is partial and in-frame only. The D gene and trimming were derived from the DNA, and the V and J assignments and clone size from that table. The table lists about 120,000 clones, 77% of them singletons. The CDR3 spans 16 residues. CDR1 is MGHDK and CDR2 is SYGVNS in the germline V gene. V was trimmed by 5 bases and J by 0 bases, leaving 13 bases between them. This clone was picked up one time. Antigen: not known.

This chain connects TRBV25-1 to TRBJ2-2; D might be TRBD1 (6 bases). The source of this sequence is a middle-aged man in good health and CMV-seropositive. The sample was PBMCs. The chain's CDR3 is CASSPNRVANTGELFF. CDR3 in DNA: TGTGCCAGCAGTCCGAACAGGGTAGCGAACACCGGGGAGCTGTTTTTT.